A selection of T cell receptor beta chains follows, all from one sample in a study of blood T cells in healthy people across ages. TCRdb redid the calling of the 5' RACE reads with MiXCR, one entry per CDR3 protein. Of around 1,900,000 distinct CDR3 sequences listed, around 42% are singletons. Sequenced sample: blood. The receptors here all came from a human donor in good health. The CDR3 runs from the conserved cysteine through the conserved F or W.

CDR3 protein: CASSRQGTSGDTQYF
V gene: TRBV5-6
J gene: TRBJ2-3

CDR3 protein: CASRDGDRGYGYTF
V gene: TRBV6-2/TRBV6-3
J gene: TRBJ1-2

CDR3 protein: CASSDRTPYNEQFF
V gene: TRBV5-1
J gene: TRBJ2-1

CDR3 protein: CASSQVSAGAGELFF
V gene: TRBV4-3
J gene: TRBJ2-2

CDR3 protein: CASSYSSGGRGYTF
V gene: TRBV6-5
J gene: TRBJ1-2

CDR3 protein: CASSPGGAGTGELFF
V gene: TRBV7-9
J gene: TRBJ2-2

CDR3 protein: CASGLVPAGADEQFF
V gene: TRBV5-1
J gene: TRBJ2-1

CDR3 protein: CASSPGLAGFSYEQYF
V gene: TRBV12-3/TRBV12-4
J gene: TRBJ2-7

CDR3 protein: CASSLLAGGPGTGELFF
V gene: TRBV7-3
J gene: TRBJ2-2

CDR3 protein: CSVALQSYEQYF
V gene: TRBV29-1
J gene: TRBJ2-7

CDR3 protein: CATQREPTYNEQFF
V gene: TRBV28
J gene: TRBJ2-1

CDR3 protein: CASSGVSEQYF
V gene: TRBV6-2/TRBV6-3
J gene: TRBJ2-4

CDR3 protein: CASSEQGAAGELFF
V gene: TRBV6-4
J gene: TRBJ2-2

CDR3 protein: CASRTDRDTYEQYF
V gene: TRBV6-5
J gene: TRBJ2-7

CDR3 protein: CAISTKQGSGLWEQYF
V gene: TRBV10-3
J gene: TRBJ2-7

CDR3 protein: CASSPGEITEAFF
V gene: TRBV18
J gene: TRBJ1-1

CDR3 protein: CARGVSGGPQHF
V gene: TRBV2
J gene: TRBJ1-5

CDR3 protein: CASSYQTGSNQPQHF
V gene: TRBV7-8
J gene: TRBJ1-5

CDR3 protein: CSATDSTWQPQHF
V gene: TRBV20-1
J gene: TRBJ1-5

CDR3 protein: CASSPPSGVMEAFF
V gene: TRBV12-3/TRBV12-4
J gene: TRBJ1-1

CDR3 protein: CASSLASGGQNIQYF
V gene: TRBV7-2
J gene: TRBJ2-4

CDR3 protein: CASSVQVGSDTQYF
V gene: TRBV7-2
J gene: TRBJ2-3